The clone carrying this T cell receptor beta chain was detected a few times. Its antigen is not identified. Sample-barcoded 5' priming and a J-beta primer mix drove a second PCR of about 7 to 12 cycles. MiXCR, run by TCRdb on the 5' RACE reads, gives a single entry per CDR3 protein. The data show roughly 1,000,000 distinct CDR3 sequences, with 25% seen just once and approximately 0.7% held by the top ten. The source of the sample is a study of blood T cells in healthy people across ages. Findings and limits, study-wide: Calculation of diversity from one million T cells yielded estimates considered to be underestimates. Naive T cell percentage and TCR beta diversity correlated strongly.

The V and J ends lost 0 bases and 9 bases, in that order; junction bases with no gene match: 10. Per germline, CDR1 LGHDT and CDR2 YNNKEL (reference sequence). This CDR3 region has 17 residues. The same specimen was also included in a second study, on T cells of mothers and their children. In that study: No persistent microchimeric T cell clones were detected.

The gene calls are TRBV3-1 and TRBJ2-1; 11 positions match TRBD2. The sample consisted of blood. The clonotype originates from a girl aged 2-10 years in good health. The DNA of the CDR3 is TGTGCCAGCAGCCAAGATCTGCTAGCGGGAGGTAAGAGTGAGCAGTTCTTC. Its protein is CASSQDLLAGGKSEQFF.